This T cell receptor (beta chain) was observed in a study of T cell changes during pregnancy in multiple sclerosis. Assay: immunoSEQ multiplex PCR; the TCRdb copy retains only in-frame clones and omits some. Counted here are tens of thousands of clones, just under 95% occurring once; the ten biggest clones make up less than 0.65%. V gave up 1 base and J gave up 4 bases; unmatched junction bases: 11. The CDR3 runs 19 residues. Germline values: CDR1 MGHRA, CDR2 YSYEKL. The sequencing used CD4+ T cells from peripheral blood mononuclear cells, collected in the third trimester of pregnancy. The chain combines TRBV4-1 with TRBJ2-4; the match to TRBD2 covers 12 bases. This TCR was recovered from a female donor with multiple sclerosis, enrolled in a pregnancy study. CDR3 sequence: CASSQVHPRLAGGKNIQYF. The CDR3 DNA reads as TGCGCCAGCAGCCAAGTCCATCCCCGGCTAGCGGGAGGGAAAAACATTCAGTACTTC.